This T cell receptor beta chain was identified during a study of graft-versus-host responses after intestinal transplantation. Only in-frame clones appear in the TCRdb table, and some are missing; sequencing was by immunoSEQ multiplex PCR. The sample consists of some 27,000 clones, approximately 95% of them appearing once. With respect to this clone: Antigen unknown.

Whole-study findings and limits: The marrow of recipients harbored GvH clones, and ileum or blood showed some of them first. Patients who carried graft-donor T cell macrochimerism also had high graft-versus-host to host-versus-graft clonal ratios in their allografts.

This CDR3 has 15 residues. The ends lost 5 bases at V and 7 bases at J; junction bases unmatched: 9. Germline CDR1 SGHDT, CDR2 YYEEEE. The material was PBMCs, obtained 18 days after transplant. The sequence came from a human patient who received an intestinal transplant, so some T cells may come from the graft donor. The chain couples TRBV5-6 to TRBJ1-5; 10 bases align to TRBD1. The CDR3, as DNA: TGTGCCAGCAGTTTCCGGGACAGGGGTGACCAGCCCCAGCATTTT. Its translation is CASSFRDRGDQPQHF.